This T cell receptor (beta chain) was documented in a study of blood T cell repertoires in COVID-19. Using immunoSEQ multiplex PCR, the repertoire was profiled, and TCRdb retains in-frame clones only, with some absent. The table lists roughly 39,000 clones, approximately 89% of them singletons. CDR3 length: 15 amino acids. V was clipped by 5 bases and J by 4 bases, with 18 bases between them. Germline V gives CDR1 MNHEY, CDR2 SVGAGI. This clone was seen a handful of times. Source material: peripheral blood. V and J are TRBV6-5 and TRBJ2-7; D is possibly TRBD1 (6 bases). The TCR comes from a man in his sixties with acute or convalescent COVID-19. The CDR3 loop reads CASSPNQGIGYEQYF. Written as DNA, the CDR3 is TGTGCCAGCAGTCCCAACCAGGGGATTGGGTACGAGCAGTACTTC.